This T cell receptor beta chain appears in the sequencing data of a study of blood T cell repertoires in COVID-19. Profiling relied on immunoSEQ multiplex PCR, and the TCRdb table lists in-frame clones only, not all of them. Here the sample spans approximately 240,000 clones, 83% being singletons. Trimming took 3 bases from V and 2 from J, leaving 11 bases between them. The CDR3 is made up of 14 amino acids. Germline assignment: CDR1 SEHNR and CDR2 FQNEAQ (reference sequence). Seattle enrolled patients during active infection and tracked them longitudinally. The specimen sequenced was peripheral blood. The V and J genes are TRBV7-9 and TRBJ2-7, with a tentative D call TRBD1 (6 bases). The origin of this receptor is a woman in her 30s with COVID-19, enrolled during active disease. The CDR3: CASSFDRSPYEQYF. The CDR3 nucleotides are TGTGCCAGCAGCTTTGACAGGTCCCCCTACGAGCAGTACTTC.